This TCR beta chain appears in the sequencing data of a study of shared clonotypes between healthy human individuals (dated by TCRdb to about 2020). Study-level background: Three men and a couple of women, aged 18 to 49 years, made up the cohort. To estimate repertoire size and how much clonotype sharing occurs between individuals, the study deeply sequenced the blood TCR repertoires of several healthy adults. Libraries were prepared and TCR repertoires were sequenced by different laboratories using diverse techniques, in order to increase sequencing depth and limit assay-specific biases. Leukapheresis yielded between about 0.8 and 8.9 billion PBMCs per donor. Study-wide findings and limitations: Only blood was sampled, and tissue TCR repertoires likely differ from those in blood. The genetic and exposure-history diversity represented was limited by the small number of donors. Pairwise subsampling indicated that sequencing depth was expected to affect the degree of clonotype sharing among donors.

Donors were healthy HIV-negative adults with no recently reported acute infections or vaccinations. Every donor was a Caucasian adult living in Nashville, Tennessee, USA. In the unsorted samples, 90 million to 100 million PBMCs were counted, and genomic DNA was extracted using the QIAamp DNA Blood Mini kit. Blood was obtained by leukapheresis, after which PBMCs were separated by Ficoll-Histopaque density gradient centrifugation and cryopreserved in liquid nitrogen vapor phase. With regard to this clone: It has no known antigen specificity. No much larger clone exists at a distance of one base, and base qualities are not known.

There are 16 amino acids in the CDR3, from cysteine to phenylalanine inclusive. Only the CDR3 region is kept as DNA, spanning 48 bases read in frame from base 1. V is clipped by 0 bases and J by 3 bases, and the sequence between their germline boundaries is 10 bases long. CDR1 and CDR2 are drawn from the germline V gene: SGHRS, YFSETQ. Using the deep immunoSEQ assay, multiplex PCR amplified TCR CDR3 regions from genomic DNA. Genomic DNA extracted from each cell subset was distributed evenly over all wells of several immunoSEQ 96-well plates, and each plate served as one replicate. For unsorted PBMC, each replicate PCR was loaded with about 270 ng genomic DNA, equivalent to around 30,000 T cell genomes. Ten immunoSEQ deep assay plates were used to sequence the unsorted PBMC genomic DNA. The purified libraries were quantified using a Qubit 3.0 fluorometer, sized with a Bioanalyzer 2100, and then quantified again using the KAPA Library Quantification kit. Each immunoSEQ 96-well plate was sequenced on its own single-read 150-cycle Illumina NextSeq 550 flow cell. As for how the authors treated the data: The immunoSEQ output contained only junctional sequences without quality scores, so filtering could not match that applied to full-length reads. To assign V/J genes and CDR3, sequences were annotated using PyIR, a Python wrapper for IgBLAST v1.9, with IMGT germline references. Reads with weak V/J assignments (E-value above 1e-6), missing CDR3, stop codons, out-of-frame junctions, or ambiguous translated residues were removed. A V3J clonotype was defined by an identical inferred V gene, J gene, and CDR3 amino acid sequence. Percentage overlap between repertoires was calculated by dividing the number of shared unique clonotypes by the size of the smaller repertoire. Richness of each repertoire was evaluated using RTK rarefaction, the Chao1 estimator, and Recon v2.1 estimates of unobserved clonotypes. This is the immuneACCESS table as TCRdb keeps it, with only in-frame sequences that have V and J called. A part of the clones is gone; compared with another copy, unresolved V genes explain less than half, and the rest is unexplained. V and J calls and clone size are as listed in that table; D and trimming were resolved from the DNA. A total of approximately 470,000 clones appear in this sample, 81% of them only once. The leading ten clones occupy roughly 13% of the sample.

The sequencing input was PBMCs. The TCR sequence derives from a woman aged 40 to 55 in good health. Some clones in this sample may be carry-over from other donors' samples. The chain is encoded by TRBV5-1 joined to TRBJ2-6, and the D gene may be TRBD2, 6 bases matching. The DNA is TGCGCCAGCAGCTTGGGGCAGGGAGGTGGGGCCAACGTCCTGACTTTC. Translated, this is CASSLGQGGGANVLTF.